The TCR beta chain under discussion was sequenced for a study of T cells in Graves' hyperthyroidism and ophthalmopathy. Trimming cost V 4 bases and J 0 bases, with 17 bases left between them. The CDR3 has 16 amino acids. Germline-derived CDR1 and CDR2 are SGHRS and YFSETQ. This clonotype was detected ten times or more. Amplification targeted TCR beta CDR3 regions from RNA transcripts. The study used the HTBI primer set for a first-round RT-PCR of the TCR CDR3. From the multiplex PCR reads, TCRdb called clonotypes with MiXCR, one entry per CDR3 protein. This sample carries 500,000 to 600,000 distinct CDR3 sequences, 40% to 55% of them seen once, and the ten largest clones take roughly 20%.

The sequenced sample consisted of peripheral blood or thyroid tissue (not recorded which). This TCR was sampled from an adult woman with Graves' disease, either hyperthyroidism or ophthalmopathy (not recorded which). The chain carries TRBV5-1 and TRBJ2-7; a possible D gene is TRBD1 (6 bases). The CDR3 sequence: CASSPDVTGFSYEQYF. For the CDR3, the DNA is TGCGCCAGCAGCCCGGACGTGACAGGATTCTCCTACGAGCAGTACTTC.